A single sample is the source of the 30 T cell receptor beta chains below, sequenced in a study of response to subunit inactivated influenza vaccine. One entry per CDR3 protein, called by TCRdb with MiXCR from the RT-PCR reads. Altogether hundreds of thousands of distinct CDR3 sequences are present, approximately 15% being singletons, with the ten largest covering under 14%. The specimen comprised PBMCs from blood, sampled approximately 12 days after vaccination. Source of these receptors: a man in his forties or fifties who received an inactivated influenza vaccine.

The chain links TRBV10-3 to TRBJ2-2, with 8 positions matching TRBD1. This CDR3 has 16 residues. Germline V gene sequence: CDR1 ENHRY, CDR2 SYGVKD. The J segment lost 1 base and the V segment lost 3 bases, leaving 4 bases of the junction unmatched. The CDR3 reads CAISESGTGNTGELFF. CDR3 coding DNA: TGTGCCATCAGTGAATCCGGGACAGGGAACACCGGGGAGCTGTTTTTT.

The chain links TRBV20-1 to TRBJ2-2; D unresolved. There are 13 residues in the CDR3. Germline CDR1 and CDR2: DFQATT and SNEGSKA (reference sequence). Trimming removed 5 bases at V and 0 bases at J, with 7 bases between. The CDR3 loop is CSARIPNTGELFF. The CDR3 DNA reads TGCAGTGCTCGTATCCCGAACACCGGGGAGCTGTTTTTT.

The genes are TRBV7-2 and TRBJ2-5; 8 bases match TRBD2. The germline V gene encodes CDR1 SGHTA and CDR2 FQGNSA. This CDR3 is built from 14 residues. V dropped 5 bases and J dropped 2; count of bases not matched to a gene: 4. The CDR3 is CASSIGLAQETQYF. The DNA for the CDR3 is TGTGCCAGCAGCATCGGACTAGCTCAAGAGACCCAGTACTTC.

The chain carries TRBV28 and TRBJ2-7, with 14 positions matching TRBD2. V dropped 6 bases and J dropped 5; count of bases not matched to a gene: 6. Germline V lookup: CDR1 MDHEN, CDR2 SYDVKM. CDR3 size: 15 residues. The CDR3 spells CASRRTSGRNDEQYF. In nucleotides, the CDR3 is TGTGCCAGCAGGCGGACTAGCGGGAGGAACGACGAGCAGTACTTC.

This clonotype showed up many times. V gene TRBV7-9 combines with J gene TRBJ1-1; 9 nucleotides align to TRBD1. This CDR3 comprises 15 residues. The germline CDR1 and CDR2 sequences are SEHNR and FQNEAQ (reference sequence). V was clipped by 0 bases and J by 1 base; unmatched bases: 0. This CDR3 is CASSLAGQGNTEAFF. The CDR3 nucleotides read TGTGCCAGCAGCTTAGCGGGACAGGGGAACACTGAAGCTTTCTTT.

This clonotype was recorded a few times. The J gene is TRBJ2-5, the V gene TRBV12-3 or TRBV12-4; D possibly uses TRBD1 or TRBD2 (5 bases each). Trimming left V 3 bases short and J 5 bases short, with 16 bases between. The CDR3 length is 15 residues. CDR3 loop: CASSLGYGATETQYF. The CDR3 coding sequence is TGTGCCAGCAGTTTGGGTTACGGGGCTACGGAGACCCAGTACTTC.

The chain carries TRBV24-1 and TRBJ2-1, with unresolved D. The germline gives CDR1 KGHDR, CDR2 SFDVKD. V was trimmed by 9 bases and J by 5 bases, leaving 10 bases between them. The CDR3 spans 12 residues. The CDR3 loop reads CATGKRNNEQFF. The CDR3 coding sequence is TGTGCCACCGGCAAGCGAAACAATGAGCAGTTCTTC.

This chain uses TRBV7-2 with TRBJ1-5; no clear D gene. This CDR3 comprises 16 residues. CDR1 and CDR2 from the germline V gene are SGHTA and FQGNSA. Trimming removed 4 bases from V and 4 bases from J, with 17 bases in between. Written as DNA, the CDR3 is TGTGCCAGCAGCTATATGGGAGGGCGTATAAATCAGCCCCAGCATTTT. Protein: CASSYMGGRINQPQHF.

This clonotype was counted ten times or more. The CDR3 sequence: CSARSHETSRTDTQYF. For the CDR3, the DNA is TGCAGTGCTAGGTCCCACGAGACTAGCCGCACAGATACGCAGTATTTT. The rearrangement uses TRBV20-1 and TRBJ2-3, with 7 bases that match TRBD2. V shed 3 bases, J shed 1 base, and the junction held 10 bases outside the gene matches. The germline gives CDR1 DFQATT, CDR2 SNEGSKA (reference sequence). This CDR3 is built from 16 residues.

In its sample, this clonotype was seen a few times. DNA of the CDR3: TGCAGTGCCCGCACTACGGAGGGCACAGATACGCAGTATTTT. Amino acids: CSARTTEGTDTQYF. This chain joins TRBV20-1 and TRBJ2-3; D possibly corresponds to TRBD2 (5 bases). Looked up from germline, CDR1 is DFQATT and CDR2 is SNEGSKA (reference sequence). The CDR3 contains 14 residues. Trimming removed 6 bases at V and 1 base at J, with 14 bases between.

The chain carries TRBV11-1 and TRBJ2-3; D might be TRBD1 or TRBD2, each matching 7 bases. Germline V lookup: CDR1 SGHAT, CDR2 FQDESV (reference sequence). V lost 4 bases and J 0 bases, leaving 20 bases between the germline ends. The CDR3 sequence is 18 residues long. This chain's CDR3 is CASSYPRQGGGSTDTQYF. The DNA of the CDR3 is TGTGCCAGCAGCTACCCTAGACAGGGCGGGGGAAGCACAGATACGCAGTATTTT.

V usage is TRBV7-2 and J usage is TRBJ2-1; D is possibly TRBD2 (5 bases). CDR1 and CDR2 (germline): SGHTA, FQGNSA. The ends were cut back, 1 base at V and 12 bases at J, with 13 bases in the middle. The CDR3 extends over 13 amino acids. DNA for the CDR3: TGTGCCAGCAGCTTAGAACGGTCTGGAGGGCAGTTCTTC. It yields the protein CASSLERSGGQFF.

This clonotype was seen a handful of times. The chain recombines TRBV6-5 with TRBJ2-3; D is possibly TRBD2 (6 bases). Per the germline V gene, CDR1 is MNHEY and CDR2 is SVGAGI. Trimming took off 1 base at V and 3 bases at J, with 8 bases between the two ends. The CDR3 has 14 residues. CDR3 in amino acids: CASSYYGGTDTQYF. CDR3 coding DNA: TGTGCCAGCAGTTACTACGGGGGAACAGATACGCAGTATTTT.

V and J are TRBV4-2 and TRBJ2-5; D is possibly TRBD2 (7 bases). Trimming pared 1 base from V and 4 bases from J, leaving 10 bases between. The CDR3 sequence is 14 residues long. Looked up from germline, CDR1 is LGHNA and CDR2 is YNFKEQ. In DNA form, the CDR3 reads TGTGCCAGCAGCCAAGTAGGGGGGGGAGAGACCCAGTACTTC. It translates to CASSQVGGGETQYF.

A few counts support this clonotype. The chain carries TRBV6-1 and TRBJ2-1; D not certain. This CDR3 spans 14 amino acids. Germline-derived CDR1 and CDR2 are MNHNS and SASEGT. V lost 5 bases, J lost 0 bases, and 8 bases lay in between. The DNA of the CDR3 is TGTGCCAGCAGTCCGGAGAGCTCCTACAATGAGCAGTTCTTC. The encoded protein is CASSPESSYNEQFF.

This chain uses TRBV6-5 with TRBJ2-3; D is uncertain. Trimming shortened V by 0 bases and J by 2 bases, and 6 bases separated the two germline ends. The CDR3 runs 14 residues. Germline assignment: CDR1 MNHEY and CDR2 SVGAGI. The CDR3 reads CASSYSLHTDTQYF. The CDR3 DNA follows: TGTGCCAGCAGTTACTCACTCCACACAGATACGCAGTATTTT.

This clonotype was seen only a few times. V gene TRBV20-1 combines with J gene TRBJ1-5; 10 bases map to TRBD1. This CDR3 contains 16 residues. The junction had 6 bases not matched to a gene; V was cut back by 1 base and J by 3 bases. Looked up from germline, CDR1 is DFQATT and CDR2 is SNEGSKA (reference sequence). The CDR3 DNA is TGCAGTGCTAGAGGGGGACAGGGGCATCTCAATCAGCCCCAGCATTTT. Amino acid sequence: CSARGGQGHLNQPQHF.

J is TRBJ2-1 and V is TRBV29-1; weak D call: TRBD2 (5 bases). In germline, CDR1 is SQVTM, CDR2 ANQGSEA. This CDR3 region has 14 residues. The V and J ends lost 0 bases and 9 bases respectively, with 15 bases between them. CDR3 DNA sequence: TGCAGCGTTGAAGATGGGCTAGTCGGAGGTGAGCAGTTCTTC. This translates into CSVEDGLVGGEQFF.

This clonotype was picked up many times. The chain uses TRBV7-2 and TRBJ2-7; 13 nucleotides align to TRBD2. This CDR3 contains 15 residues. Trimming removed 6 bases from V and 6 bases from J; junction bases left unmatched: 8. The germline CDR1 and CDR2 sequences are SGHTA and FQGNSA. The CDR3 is CASSRTSGSPGEQYF. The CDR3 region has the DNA TGTGCCAGCAGTAGGACTAGCGGGAGTCCAGGCGAGCAGTACTTC.

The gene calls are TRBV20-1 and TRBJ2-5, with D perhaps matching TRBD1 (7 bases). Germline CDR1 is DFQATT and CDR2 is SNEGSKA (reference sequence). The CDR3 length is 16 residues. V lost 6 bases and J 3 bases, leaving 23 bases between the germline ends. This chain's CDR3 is CSAPKGGQMGKETQYF. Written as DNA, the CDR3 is TGCAGTGCCCCCAAGGGGGGACAGATGGGAAAAGAGACCCAGTACTTC.

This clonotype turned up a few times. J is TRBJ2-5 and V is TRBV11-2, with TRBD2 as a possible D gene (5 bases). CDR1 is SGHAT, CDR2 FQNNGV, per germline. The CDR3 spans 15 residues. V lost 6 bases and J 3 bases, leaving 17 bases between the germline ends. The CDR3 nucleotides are TGTGCCAGCAGTCAGGTGACTCGAGCGGAAGAGACCCAGTACTTC. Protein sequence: CASSQVTRAEETQYF. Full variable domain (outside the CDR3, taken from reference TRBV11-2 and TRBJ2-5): EAGVAQSPRYKIIEKRQSVAFWCNPISGHATLYWYQQILGQGPKLLIQFQNNGVVDDSQLPKDRFSAERLKGVDSTLKIQPAKLEDSAVYLCASSQVTRAEETQYFGPGTRLLVL.

In nucleotides, the CDR3 is TGTGCCAGCAGCTCGAACAACAAAAACATTCAGTACTTC. Protein: CASSSNNKNIQYF. The rearrangement joins TRBV13 to TRBJ2-4, with D unresolved. Deletions cut 4 bases from V and 3 bases from J, with 7 bases between. The CDR3 sequence is 13 residues long. CDR1 and CDR2 from the germline V gene are PRHDT and FYEKMQ (reference sequence).

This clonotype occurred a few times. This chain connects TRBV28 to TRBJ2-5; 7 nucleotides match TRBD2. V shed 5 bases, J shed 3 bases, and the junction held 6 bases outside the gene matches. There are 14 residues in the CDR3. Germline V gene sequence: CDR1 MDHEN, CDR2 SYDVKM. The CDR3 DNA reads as TGTGCCAGCAGTCCTAGCGGCAGGGAAGAGACCCAGTACTTC. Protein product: CASSPSGREETQYF.

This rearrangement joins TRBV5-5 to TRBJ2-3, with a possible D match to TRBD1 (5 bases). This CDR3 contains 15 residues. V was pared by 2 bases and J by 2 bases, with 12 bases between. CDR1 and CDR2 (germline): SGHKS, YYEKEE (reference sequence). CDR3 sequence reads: CASSFRGQPTDTQYF. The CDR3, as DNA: TGTGCCAGCAGCTTTCGCGGACAACCCACAGATACGCAGTATTTT.

The CDR3 DNA follows: TGCGCCAGCAGCTCCACCGCAGGTAACTACGAGCAGTACTTC. Translating it yields CASSSTAGNYEQYF. J is TRBJ2-7 and V is TRBV5-1, with D unclear. Trimming cost V 3 bases and J 3 bases, with 13 bases left between them. This CDR3 comprises 14 residues. Per germline, CDR1 SGHRS and CDR2 YFSETQ. The whole variable domain, remainder taken from reference TRBV5-1 and TRBJ2-7, is KAGVTQTPRYLIKTRGQQVTLSCSPISGHRSVSWYQQTPGQGLQFLFEYFSETQRNKGNFPGRFSGRQFSNSRSEMNVSTLELGDSALYLCASSSTAGNYEQYFGPGTRLTVT.

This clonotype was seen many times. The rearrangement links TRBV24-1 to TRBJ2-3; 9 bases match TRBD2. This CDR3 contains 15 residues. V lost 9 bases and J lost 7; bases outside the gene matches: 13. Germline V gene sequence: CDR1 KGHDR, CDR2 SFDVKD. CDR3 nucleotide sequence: TGTGCCACCGGACACCGGCGGGAGGGCCTCAATACGCAGTATTTT. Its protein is CATGHRREGLNTQYF.

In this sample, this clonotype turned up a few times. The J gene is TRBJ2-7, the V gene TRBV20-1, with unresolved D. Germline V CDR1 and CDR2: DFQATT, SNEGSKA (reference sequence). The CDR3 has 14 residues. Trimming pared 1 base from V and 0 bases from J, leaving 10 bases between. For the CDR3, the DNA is TGCAGTGCTAGAGCCGAACAGAACTCCTACGAGCAGTACTTC. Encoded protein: CSARAEQNSYEQYF.

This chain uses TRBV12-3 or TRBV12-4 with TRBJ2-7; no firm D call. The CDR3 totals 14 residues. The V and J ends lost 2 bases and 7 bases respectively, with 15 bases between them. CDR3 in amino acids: CASSLSGPAREQYF. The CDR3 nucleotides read TGTGCCAGCAGTTTATCTGGACCCGCGAGGGAGCAGTACTTC.

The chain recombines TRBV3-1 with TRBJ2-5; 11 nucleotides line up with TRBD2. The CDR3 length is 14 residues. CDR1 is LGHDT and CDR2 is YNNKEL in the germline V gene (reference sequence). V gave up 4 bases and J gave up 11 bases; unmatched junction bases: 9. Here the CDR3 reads CASSPNSGRAPQYF. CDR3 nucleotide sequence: TGTGCCAGCAGCCCCAATAGCGGGAGGGCCCCACAGTACTTC.

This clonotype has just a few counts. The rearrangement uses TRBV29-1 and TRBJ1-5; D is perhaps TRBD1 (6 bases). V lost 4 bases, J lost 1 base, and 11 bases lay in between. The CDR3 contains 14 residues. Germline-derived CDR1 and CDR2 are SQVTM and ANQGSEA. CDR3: CSVAARGSNQPQHF. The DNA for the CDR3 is TGCAGCGTTGCAGCCAGGGGAAGCAATCAGCCCCAGCATTTT.